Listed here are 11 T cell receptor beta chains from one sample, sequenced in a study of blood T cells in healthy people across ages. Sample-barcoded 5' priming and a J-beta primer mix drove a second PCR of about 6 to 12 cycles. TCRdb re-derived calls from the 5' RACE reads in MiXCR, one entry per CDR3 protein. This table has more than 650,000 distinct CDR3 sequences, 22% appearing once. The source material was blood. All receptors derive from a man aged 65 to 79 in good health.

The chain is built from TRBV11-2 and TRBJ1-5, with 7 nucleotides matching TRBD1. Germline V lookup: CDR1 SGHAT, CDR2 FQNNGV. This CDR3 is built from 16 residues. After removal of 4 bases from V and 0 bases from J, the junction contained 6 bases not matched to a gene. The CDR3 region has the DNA TGTGCCAGCAGCTGGGGGGGACAGAATAGCAATCAGCCCCAGCATTTT. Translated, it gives CASSWGGQNSNQPQHF. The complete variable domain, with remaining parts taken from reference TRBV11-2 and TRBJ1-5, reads EAGVAQSPRYKIIEKRQSVAFWCNPISGHATLYWYQQILGQGPKLLIQFQNNGVVDDSQLPKDRFSAERLKGVDSTLKIQPAKLEDSAVYLCASSWGGQNSNQPQHFGDGTRLSIL.

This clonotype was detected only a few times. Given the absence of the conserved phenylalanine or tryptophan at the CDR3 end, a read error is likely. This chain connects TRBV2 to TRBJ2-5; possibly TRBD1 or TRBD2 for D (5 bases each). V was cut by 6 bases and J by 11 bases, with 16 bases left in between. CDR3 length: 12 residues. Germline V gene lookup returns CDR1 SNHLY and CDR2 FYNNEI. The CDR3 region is CASSRDLGEQYV. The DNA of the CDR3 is TGTGCCAGCAGCCGGGACCTTGGGGAGCAGTACGTC.

The CDR3 loop reads CASSFNNRDYGYTF. For the CDR3, the DNA is TGTGCCAGCAGCTTTAACAACAGGGACTATGGCTACACCTTC. The V and J genes are TRBV5-6 and TRBJ1-2; D perhaps matches TRBD1 (6 bases). There are 14 residues in the CDR3. Trimming pared 2 bases from V and 3 bases from J, leaving 11 bases between. CDR1 is SGHDT, CDR2 YYEEEE, per germline.

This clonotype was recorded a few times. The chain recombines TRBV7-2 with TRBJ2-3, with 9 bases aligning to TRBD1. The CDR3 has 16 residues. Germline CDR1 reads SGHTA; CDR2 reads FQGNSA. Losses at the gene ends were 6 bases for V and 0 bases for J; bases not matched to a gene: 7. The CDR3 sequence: CASSYGTGTSTDTQYF. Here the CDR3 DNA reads TGTGCCAGCAGTTACGGGACAGGGACTAGCACAGATACGCAGTATTTT.

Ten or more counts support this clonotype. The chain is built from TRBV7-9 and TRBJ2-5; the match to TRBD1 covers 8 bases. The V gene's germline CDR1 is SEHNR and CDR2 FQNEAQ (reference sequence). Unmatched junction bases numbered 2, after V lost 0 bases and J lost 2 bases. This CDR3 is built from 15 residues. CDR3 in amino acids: CASSLAQGAQETQYF. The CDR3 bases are TGTGCCAGCAGCTTAGCCCAGGGGGCTCAAGAGACCCAGTACTTC.

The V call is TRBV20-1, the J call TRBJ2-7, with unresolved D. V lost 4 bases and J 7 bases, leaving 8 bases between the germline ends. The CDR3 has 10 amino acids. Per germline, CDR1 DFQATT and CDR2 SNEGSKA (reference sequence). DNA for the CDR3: TGCAGTGCTACGGAGCTTGAGCAGTACGTC. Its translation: CSATELEQYV.

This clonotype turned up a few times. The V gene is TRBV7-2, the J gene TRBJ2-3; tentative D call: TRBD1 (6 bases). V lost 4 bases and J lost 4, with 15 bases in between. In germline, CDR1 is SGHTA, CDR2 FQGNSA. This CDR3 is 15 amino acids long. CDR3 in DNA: TGTGCCAGCAGCTCAGACCCCAGGGGTTCAGATACGCAGTATTTT. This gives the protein CASSSDPRGSDTQYF.

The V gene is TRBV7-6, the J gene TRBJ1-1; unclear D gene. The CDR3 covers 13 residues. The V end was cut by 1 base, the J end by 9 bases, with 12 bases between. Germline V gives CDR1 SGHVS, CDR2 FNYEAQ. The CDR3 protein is CASSLVIDSKAFF. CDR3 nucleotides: TGTGCCAGCAGCTTAGTGATAGACTCGAAAGCTTTCTTT.

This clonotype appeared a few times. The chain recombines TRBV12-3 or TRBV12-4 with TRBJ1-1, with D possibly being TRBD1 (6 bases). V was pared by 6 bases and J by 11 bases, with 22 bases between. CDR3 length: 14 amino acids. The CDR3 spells CASRPTGSRLGAFF. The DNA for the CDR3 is TGTGCCAGCAGACCTACAGGGTCCCGGCTAGGGGCTTTCTTT.

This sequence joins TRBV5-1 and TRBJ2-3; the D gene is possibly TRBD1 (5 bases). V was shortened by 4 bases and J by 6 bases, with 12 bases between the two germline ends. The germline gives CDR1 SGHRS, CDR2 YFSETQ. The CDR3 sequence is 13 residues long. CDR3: CASSGTGIDTQYF. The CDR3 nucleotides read TGCGCCAGCAGCGGAACAGGAATCGATACGCAGTATTTT.

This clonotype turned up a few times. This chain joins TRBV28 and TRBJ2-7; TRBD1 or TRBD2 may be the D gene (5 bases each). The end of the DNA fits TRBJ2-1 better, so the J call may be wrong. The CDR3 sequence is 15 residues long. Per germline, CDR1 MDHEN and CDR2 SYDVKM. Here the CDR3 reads CASSFPGHQIDEQFF. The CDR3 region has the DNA TGTGCCAGCAGTTTCCCGGGGCACCAGATCGATGAGCAGTTCTTC.